These 3 T cell receptor beta chains came from one sample sequenced in a study of blood T cell repertoires in COVID-19. TCRdb keeps only in-frame clones here, not all; method: immunoSEQ multiplex PCR. The sample consists of roughly 500,000 clones, roughly 87% of them appearing once. Sequenced input: peripheral blood. These receptors originate from a man between 18 and 29 years old with COVID-19, enrolled during active disease.

The chain employs TRBV18 and TRBJ2-7; 8 bases fit TRBD2. Germline lookup yields CDR1 KGHSH and CDR2 LQKENI. The CDR3 has 16 residues. V lost 3 bases, J lost 12 bases, and 19 bases stayed unmatched. This CDR3 reads CASSPNHQGTGLERYF. The CDR3 coding sequence is TGTGCCAGCTCACCCAATCACCAAGGTACGGGACTAGAGAGGTACTTC.

Only one count was recorded for this clone. This chain joins TRBV6-5 and TRBJ1-6; 9 nucleotides line up with TRBD1. Per germline, CDR1 MNHEY and CDR2 SVGAGI. CDR3 size: 15 residues. The V gene end was trimmed by 6 bases and the J gene end by 5 bases; junction bases not matched to a gene: 5. The CDR3 region is CASRPRDRDNSPLHF. The CDR3 DNA reads TGTGCCAGCAGGCCGCGGGACAGGGATAATTCACCCCTCCACTTT.

To note about this clone: The same CDR3 also results from other DNA sequences found in this sample. The chain uses TRBV6-5 and TRBJ1-6; TRBD1 might be the D (5 bases). The germline CDR1 and CDR2 sequences are MNHEY and SVGAGI. CDR3 length equals 13 residues. The germline V and J ends were trimmed by 5 bases and 7 bases, with 9 bases remaining between them. CDR3 sequence (DNA): TGTGCCAGCAGTCTAGACAGAAATTCACCCCTCCACTTT. Translating it yields CASSLDRNSPLHF.